This T cell receptor (beta chain) is drawn from a study of T cells in Graves' hyperthyroidism and ophthalmopathy. The authors took PBMCs from 10 ml fresh peripheral blood. V was pared by 5 bases and J by 7 bases, with 8 bases of the junction left unmatched. This CDR3 comprises 15 residues. Germline-derived CDR1 and CDR2 are MNHNS and SASEGT. Regions amplified from RNA transcripts were the TCR beta CDR3 regions. HTBI primers were employed in a first-round RT-PCR of the TCR CDR3. TCRdb re-derived calls from the multiplex PCR reads in MiXCR, one entry per CDR3 protein. The sample holds hundreds of thousands of distinct CDR3 sequences, approximately 22% seen once.

The receptor's source is a woman in her 70s with Graves' ophthalmopathy. This chain connects TRBV6-1 to TRBJ1-2, with 12 bases that match TRBD1. The sequenced sample consisted of blood. The CDR3 reads CASSSGTGGRGGYTF. The CDR3 coding sequence is TGTGCCAGCAGTTCCGGGACAGGGGGCCGTGGTGGCTACACCTTC.